Listed here are 21 T cell receptor beta chains from one sample, sequenced in a study of blood T cells in healthy people across ages (dated by TCRdb to the mid-2010s). The library was obtained by 5' RACE. Sequenced using an Illumina HiSeq 2500. A second about 7 to 12 cycle PCR used a sample-barcoded 5' primer and a J-beta primer mix. TCRdb handled the public reads itself, with Q25 trimming in fastp and clone calling in MiXCR, and kept productive beta chains. Records with the same CDR3 protein are collapsed into one entry carrying the most frequent genes and DNA. This sample is represented by 800,000 or so distinct CDR3 sequences; about 25% of them were singletons. 3% to 4% of the sample rests with the top ten. This sample was shared with a second study, whose subject was T cells of mothers and their children.

The sample consisted of blood. These receptors came from a boy younger than 18 in good health.

The CDR3: CSADSLAGIKETQYF. DNA for the CDR3: TGCAGTGCTGATTCACTAGCGGGAATTAAAGAGACCCAGTACTTC. The chain carries TRBV20-1 and TRBJ2-5, with 10 positions matching TRBD2. Germline V CDR1 and CDR2: DFQATT, SNEGSKA (reference sequence). This CDR3 has 15 residues. The V segment lost 5 bases and the J segment 3 bases; nucleotides outside the gene matches: 9.

This clonotype was recorded a few times. The chain has TRBV20-1 and TRBJ2-7; possibly TRBD1 for D (6 bases). Germline assignment: CDR1 DFQATT and CDR2 SNEGSKA (reference sequence). The CDR3 has 13 amino acids. Trimming took off 3 bases at V and 4 bases at J, with 13 bases between the two ends. CDR3 bases: TGCAGTGCTAGTACAGGGCCGGGATACGAGCAGTACTTC. Protein: CSASTGPGYEQYF.

The J gene is TRBJ1-6, the V gene TRBV12-3 or TRBV12-4; unclear D gene. This CDR3 has 12 amino acids. The CDR3 sequence: CTTRPSNSPLHF. Here the CDR3 DNA reads TGTACCACCCGGCCTAGTAATTCACCCCTCCACTTT.

The V and J genes are TRBV12-5 and TRBJ2-7; 8 bases map to TRBD1. The trim removed 5 bases at V and 3 bases at J, leaving 6 bases unmatched. Germline CDR1 and CDR2: LGHNT and FRNRAP. The CDR3 loop spans 14 amino acids. The CDR3 here is CASGHDRGLYEQYF. The CDR3 DNA is TGTGCTAGTGGTCACGACAGGGGACTCTACGAGCAGTACTTC.

Notes on this clonotype: A read error may produce the germline difference seen at one junction end. The V gene is TRBV2, the J gene TRBJ2-4; D is possibly TRBD1 (5 bases). Germline loops: CDR1 SNHLY, CDR2 FYNNEI. CDR3 size: 14 residues. CDR3 nucleotides: TGTGCCAACAGTGCGGCTAGGGGAAGAGGCATTCAGTACTTC. Translation gives CANSAARGRGIQYF.

The chain joins TRBV4-3 to TRBJ2-1; D possibly corresponds to TRBD2 (5 bases). The CDR3 extends over 16 amino acids. V was cut by 0 bases and J by 6 bases, with 15 bases left in between. The germline gives CDR1 LGHNA, CDR2 YSLEER. Here the CDR3 reads CASSQDRGGLVNEQFF. The CDR3 DNA follows: TGCGCCAGCAGCCAAGATCGTGGCGGGTTGGTCAATGAGCAGTTCTTC.

The chain carries TRBV5-1 and TRBJ2-5, with 7 bases matching TRBD1. CDR3 length: 13 amino acids. CDR1 and CDR2 from the germline V gene are SGHRS and YFSETQ. The J segment lost 3 bases and the V segment lost 4 bases, leaving 3 bases of the junction unmatched. CDR3 in DNA: TGCGCCAGCAGCACCCAGGGGGAAGAGACCCAGTACTTC. Protein sequence: CASSTQGEETQYF.

The rearrangement links TRBV19 to TRBJ2-7; TRBD2 aligns across 7 bases. The germline gives CDR1 LNHDA, CDR2 SQIVND (reference sequence). CDR3 length equals 13 residues. J gave up 12 bases and V 9 bases, and 17 bases lay outside the gene matches. The CDR3 nucleotides read TGTGCCAGCCATCTAGCGGTTCTTACCTGGAGGTACTTC. This translates into CASHLAVLTWRYF.

A few counts support this clonotype. This chain links TRBV12-3 or TRBV12-4 with TRBJ1-5, with 10 bases matching TRBD1. The CDR3 spans 16 residues. J gave up 4 bases and V 5 bases, and 8 bases lay outside the gene matches. DNA for the CDR3: TGTGCCAGCAGTCCCAGACCGGGACAGGGGAATCAGCCCCAGCATTTT. It codes for CASSPRPGQGNQPQHF.

The V and J genes are TRBV20-1 and TRBJ2-3, with D possibly TRBD1 on 5 matching bases. Germline V lookup: CDR1 DFQATT, CDR2 SNEGSKA (reference sequence). Trimming stripped 3 bases from V and 2 bases from J, with 15 bases between. CDR3 size: 15 residues. The CDR3 DNA sequence: TGCAGTGCTAGTCTGGACAAGCCCTTCACAGATACGCAGTATTTT. It yields the protein CSASLDKPFTDTQYF.

The chain employs TRBV29-1 and TRBJ2-3, with D possibly TRBD1 on 5 matching bases. The CDR3 has 13 residues. Germline V CDR1 and CDR2: SQVTM, ANQGSEA. The V end lost 8 bases, the J end lost 6 bases, and 18 bases lay between the germline ends. The CDR3 bases are TGCAGCCTACGCAGGGTGTTAGGGGATACGCAGTATTTT. This encodes CSLRRVLGDTQYF.

This clonotype has only a few counts. This chain links TRBV29-1 with TRBJ2-5; D not certain. Trimming removed 4 bases from V and 1 base from J, with 7 bases in between. The germline CDR1 and CDR2 sequences are SQVTM and ANQGSEA. There are 12 residues in the CDR3. The CDR3 nucleotides read TGCAGCGTTGGTCCAGGCCAAGAGACCCAGTACTTC. Translated: CSVGPGQETQYF.

V gene TRBV20-1 combines with J gene TRBJ1-1; D gene uncertain. Germline assignment: CDR1 DFQATT and CDR2 SNEGSKA (reference sequence). This CDR3 region has 14 residues. V lost 7 bases and J 2 bases, leaving 17 bases between the germline ends. CDR3 coding DNA: TGCAGTGTGGATAAGGCGCGGACCAACACTGAAGCTTTCTTT. Translating it yields CSVDKARTNTEAFF.

The chain uses TRBV5-1 and TRBJ1-2; D ambiguous. Germline loops: CDR1 SGHRS, CDR2 YFSETQ. There are 13 residues in the CDR3. The V and J ends lost 5 bases and 2 bases respectively, with 10 bases between them. This CDR3 is CASRKDGNYGYTF. CDR3 sequence (DNA): TGCGCCAGCAGAAAGGACGGAAACTATGGCTACACCTTC. The variable domain in full, completed from reference TRBV5-1 and TRBJ1-2, reads KAGVTQTPRYLIKTRGQQVTLSCSPISGHRSVSWYQQTPGQGLQFLFEYFSETQRNKGNFPGRFSGRQFSNSRSEMNVSTLELGDSALYLCASRKDGNYGYTFGSGTRLTVV.

This clonotype was seen just once. The chain is built from TRBV27 and TRBJ2-5; TRBD1 matches 7 bases. The J call may be in error: the DNA end matches TRBJ2-1 better. This CDR3 has 14 residues. Germline V gene data show CDR1 as MNHEY and CDR2 as SMNVEV (reference sequence). The CDR3 protein is CASSSLDRVYEQFF. CDR3 DNA sequence: TGTGCCAGCAGTTCCCTAGACAGGGTCTATGAGCAGTTCTTC.

This clonotype was seen only a few times. The DNA of the CDR3 is TGCAGCGTTGAACCTTTTACTAGCGGGAGCACAGATACGCAGTATTTT. Protein product: CSVEPFTSGSTDTQYF. V gene TRBV29-1 combines with J gene TRBJ2-3; 9 bases align to TRBD2. The germline CDR1 and CDR2 sequences are SQVTM and ANQGSEA. The CDR3 totals 16 residues. Trimming took 2 bases from V and 0 from J; bases not matched to a gene: 6.

The genes are TRBV12-3 or TRBV12-4 and TRBJ1-5; D not resolved. Trimming removed 6 bases from V and 0 bases from J, with 6 bases in between. The CDR3 is 13 amino acids. CDR3 bases: TGTGCCAGCAGCTGGGATAGCAATCAGCCCCAGCATTTT. It specifies CASSWDSNQPQHF.

This clonotype was detected a few times. This chain connects TRBV10-3 to TRBJ2-2; the D gene is possibly TRBD2 (5 bases). The V and J ends lost 6 bases and 5 bases respectively, with 13 bases between them. Germline V gives CDR1 ENHRY, CDR2 SYGVKD. The CDR3 sequence is 14 residues long. In DNA form, the CDR3 reads TGTGCCATCAGGCCCCACCGAGGGACCGGGGAGCTGTTTTTT. Translated: CAIRPHRGTGELFF.

V gene TRBV6-2 or TRBV6-3 combines with J gene TRBJ2-4, with TRBD1 identical over 11 bases. Trimming cost V 6 bases and J 7 bases; bases outside gene matches: 8. Germline V CDR1 and CDR2: MNHEY, SVGEGT. There are 15 residues in the CDR3. The chain's CDR3 is CASRSDRGRLNIQYF. CDR3 DNA: TGTGCCAGCAGATCGGACAGGGGGCGCCTGAACATTCAGTACTTC.

J is TRBJ2-5 and V is TRBV5-1, with D possibly TRBD1 on 5 matching bases. The tail of the sequence fits TRBJ2-1 better, so the J call may be wrong. The CDR3 is made up of 15 amino acids. Germline loops: CDR1 SGHRS, CDR2 YFSETQ. CDR3 bases: TGCGCCAGCAGCTTAGGGCTAGGGGTCGGCAATGAGCAGTTCTTC. It is translated as CASSLGLGVGNEQFF.

This clonotype was seen a handful of times. V gene TRBV5-1 combines with J gene TRBJ2-1, with 10 nucleotides matching TRBD2. The CDR3 has 16 residues. Germline lookup yields CDR1 SGHRS and CDR2 YFSETQ. V lost 0 bases, J lost 4 bases, and 4 bases stayed unmatched. This CDR3 reads CASSLGRTSGYNEQFF. CDR3 in DNA: TGCGCCAGCAGCTTGGGGCGGACTAGCGGTTACAATGAGCAGTTCTTC.